These T cell receptor beta chains were read from a single sample in a study of PD-1 blockade in classical Hodgkin lymphoma. The data were produced by immunoSEQ multiplex PCR, yet TCRdb's version contains in-frame clones alone and is incomplete. The sample consists of about 94,000 clones, roughly nine tenths of them appearing once. Here the sequenced sample was peripheral blood mononuclear cells (PBMCs), taken before the second cycle of nivolumab. Source of these receptors: a human donor with classical Hodgkin lymphoma. Each CDR3 is given with its conserved first and last residue. Each record gives: J gene, clone size, V gene, D gene, CDR3 protein, CDR3 DNA. A D gene is named only where the DNA matches it firmly. Clone size appears in some rows only: once, few, many, or a class for an expanded clone.

j_gene: TRBJ2-5
abundance: -
v_gene: TRBV4-2
d_gene: -
CDR3aa: CASSHFGTPQETQYF
CDR3nt: TGTGCCAGCAGCCACTTCGGGACACCTCAAGAGACCCAGTACTTC

j_gene: TRBJ2-6
abundance: -
v_gene: TRBV5-1
d_gene: TRBD1
CDR3aa: CASSQGLDRASFGANVLTF
CDR3nt: TGCGCCAGCAGCCAAGGATTGGACAGGGCCTCCTTTGGGGCCAACGTCCTGACTTTC

j_gene: TRBJ2-7
abundance: -
v_gene: TRBV15
d_gene: -
CDR3aa: CATSRVADLDYEQYF
CDR3nt: TGTGCCACCAGCAGAGTGGCGGATTTGGACTACGAGCAGTACTTC

j_gene: TRBJ1-2
abundance: -
v_gene: TRBV25-1
d_gene: -
CDR3aa: CASSEFSGHQGGYTF
CDR3nt: TGTGCCAGCAGTGAATTCTCAGGCCACCAAGGGGGCTACACCTTC

j_gene: TRBJ1-5
abundance: -
v_gene: TRBV18
d_gene: -
CDR3aa: CASSFGQIEQPQHF
CDR3nt: TGTGCCAGCTCATTTGGACAGATCGAACAGCCCCAGCATTTT

j_gene: TRBJ2-1
abundance: -
v_gene: TRBV25-1
d_gene: TRBD1
CDR3aa: CASRPSGQGSHNEQFF
CDR3nt: TGTGCCAGCAGGCCCTCGGGACAGGGAAGCCACAATGAGCAGTTCTTC

j_gene: TRBJ2-7
abundance: -
v_gene: TRBV7-9
d_gene: -
CDR3aa: CASSLVGYSYEQYF
CDR3nt: TGTGCCAGCAGCTTAGTAGGCTACTCCTACGAGCAGTACTTC

j_gene: TRBJ2-7
abundance: -
v_gene: TRBV4-2
d_gene: TRBD2
CDR3aa: CASSQFSGGAGNNEQYF
CDR3nt: TGTGCCAGCAGCCAATTCAGCGGGGGGGCCGGGAACAACGAGCAGTACTTC

j_gene: TRBJ2-7
abundance: medium-sized
v_gene: TRBV29-1
d_gene: -
CDR3aa: CSVLTPGFTPYEQYF
CDR3nt: TGCAGCGTACTTACCCCGGGTTTTACCCCCTACGAGCAGTACTTC

j_gene: TRBJ1-4
abundance: -
v_gene: TRBV2
d_gene: -
CDR3aa: CASYGRERRGEKLFF
CDR3nt: TGTGCCAGCTACGGAAGGGAGCGTCGAGGTGAAAAACTGTTTTTT

j_gene: TRBJ2-1
abundance: few
v_gene: TRBV9
d_gene: TRBD2
CDR3aa: CASRVTSGGEQFF
CDR3nt: TGTGCCAGCAGAGTGACTAGCGGGGGGGAACAGTTCTTC